This entry describes one T cell receptor (beta chain). What it binds is unknown. This specimen belongs to a study of T cells after posttransplantation cyclophosphamide. Cyclophosphamide on days +3 and +4 followed busulfan-fludarabine conditioning and a marrow graft. Study conclusions and caveats: Recipient CMV seropositivity and CMV reactivation strongly tracked TRB clonality. Skin or GI-infiltrating T cells shared few TRB sequences with blood. Donor CD8+ memory clones often dominated recipient blood repertoires at later times.

The repertoire was sequenced with immunoSEQ multiplex PCR; TCRdb's copy has only in-frame clones and lacks some. The sample lists approximately 45,000 clones; about 92% were seen once. V lost 6 bases and J lost 5, with 11 bases in between. Germline-derived CDR1 and CDR2 are SNHLY and FYNNEI. CDR3 length equals 12 residues. The receptor comes from a male patient over 55 who received an allogeneic stem cell transplant from a related donor and was CMV-positive. The graft donor may have contributed some T cells. V usage is TRBV2 and J usage is TRBJ2-7, with a tentative D call TRBD1 (5 bases). The sequences come from PBMCs, collected 55 to 70 days after allogeneic stem cell transplant with posttransplant cyclophosphamide. CDR3 DNA sequence: TGTGCCAGCAGGCCCAGGGCGAACGAGCAGTACTTC. Encoded protein: CASRPRANEQYF.